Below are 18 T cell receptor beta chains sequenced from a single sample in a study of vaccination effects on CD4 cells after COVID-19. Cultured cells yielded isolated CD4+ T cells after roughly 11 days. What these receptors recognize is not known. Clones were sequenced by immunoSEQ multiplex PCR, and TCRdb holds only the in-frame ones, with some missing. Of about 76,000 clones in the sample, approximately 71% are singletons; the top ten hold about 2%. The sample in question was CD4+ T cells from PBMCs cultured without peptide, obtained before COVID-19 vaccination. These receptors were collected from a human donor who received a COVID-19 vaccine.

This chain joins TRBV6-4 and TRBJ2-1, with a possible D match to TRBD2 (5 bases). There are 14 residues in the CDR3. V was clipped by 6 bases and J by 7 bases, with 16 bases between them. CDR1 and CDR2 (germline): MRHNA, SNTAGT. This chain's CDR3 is CASSLWAGLNEQFF. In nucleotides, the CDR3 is TGTGCCAGCAGCCTATGGGCGGGTTTAAATGAGCAGTTCTTC.

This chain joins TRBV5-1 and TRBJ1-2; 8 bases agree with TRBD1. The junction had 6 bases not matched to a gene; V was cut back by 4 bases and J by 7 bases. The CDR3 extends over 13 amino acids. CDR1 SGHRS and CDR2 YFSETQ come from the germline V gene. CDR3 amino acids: CASSTGQGGGYTF. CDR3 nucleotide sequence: TGCGCCAGCAGCACCGGACAGGGAGGTGGCTACACCTTC.

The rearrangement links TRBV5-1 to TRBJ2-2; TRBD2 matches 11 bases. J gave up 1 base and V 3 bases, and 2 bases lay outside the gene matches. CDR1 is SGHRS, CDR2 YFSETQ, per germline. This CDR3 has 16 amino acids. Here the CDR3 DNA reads TGCGCCAGCAGCTCCGGACTAGCGGGGAACACCGGGGAGCTGTTTTTT. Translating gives CASSSGLAGNTGELFF.

The CDR3 here is CASSQGHLNEKLFF. DNA for the CDR3: TGTGCCAGCTCGCAAGGACACCTTAATGAAAAACTGTTTTTT. The V call is TRBV18, the J call TRBJ1-4, with a possible D match to TRBD1 (5 bases). CDR1 is KGHSH, CDR2 LQKENI, per germline. V was trimmed by 6 bases and J by 4 bases, leaving 12 bases between them. CDR3 length: 14 amino acids.

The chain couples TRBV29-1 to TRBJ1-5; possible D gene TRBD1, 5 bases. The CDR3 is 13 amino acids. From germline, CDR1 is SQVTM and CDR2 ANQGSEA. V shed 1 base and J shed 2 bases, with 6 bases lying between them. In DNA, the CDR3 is TGCAGCGTTGAAGGAGGGGGCAATCAGCCCCAGCATTTT. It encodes CSVEGGGNQPQHF.

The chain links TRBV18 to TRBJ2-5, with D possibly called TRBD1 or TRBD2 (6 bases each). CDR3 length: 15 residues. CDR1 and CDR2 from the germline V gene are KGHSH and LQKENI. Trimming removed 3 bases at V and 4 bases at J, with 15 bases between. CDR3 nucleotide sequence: TGTGCCAGCTCACCTAGTCCGGGGGCGGGAGAGACCCAGTACTTC. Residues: CASSPSPGAGETQYF.

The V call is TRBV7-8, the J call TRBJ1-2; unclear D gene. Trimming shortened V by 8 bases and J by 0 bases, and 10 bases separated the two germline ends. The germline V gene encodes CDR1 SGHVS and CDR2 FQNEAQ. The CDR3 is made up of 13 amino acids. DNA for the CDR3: TGTGCCAGCGCCCCGGGCCCTAACTATGGCTACACCTTC. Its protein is CASAPGPNYGYTF.

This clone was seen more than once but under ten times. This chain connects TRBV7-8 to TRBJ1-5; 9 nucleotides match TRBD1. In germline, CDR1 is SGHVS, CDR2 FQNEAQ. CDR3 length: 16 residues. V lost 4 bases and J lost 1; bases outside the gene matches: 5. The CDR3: CASSWKQGASNQPQHF. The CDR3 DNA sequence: TGTGCCAGCAGCTGGAAACAGGGGGCGAGCAATCAGCCCCAGCATTTT.

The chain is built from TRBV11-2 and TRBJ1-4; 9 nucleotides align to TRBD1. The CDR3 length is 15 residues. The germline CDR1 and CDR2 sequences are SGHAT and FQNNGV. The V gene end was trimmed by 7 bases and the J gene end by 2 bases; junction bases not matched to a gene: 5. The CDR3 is CASTTGGLTNEKLFF. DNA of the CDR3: TGTGCCAGCACCACAGGGGGCCTGACTAATGAAAAACTGTTTTTT.

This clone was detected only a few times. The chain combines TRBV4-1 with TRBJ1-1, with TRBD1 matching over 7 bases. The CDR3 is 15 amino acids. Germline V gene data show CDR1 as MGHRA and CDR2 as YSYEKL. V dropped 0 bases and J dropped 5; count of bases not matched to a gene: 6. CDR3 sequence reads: CASSQDRRGLTEAFF. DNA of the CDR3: TGCGCCAGCAGCCAAGATCGGAGGGGGCTAACTGAAGCTTTCTTT.

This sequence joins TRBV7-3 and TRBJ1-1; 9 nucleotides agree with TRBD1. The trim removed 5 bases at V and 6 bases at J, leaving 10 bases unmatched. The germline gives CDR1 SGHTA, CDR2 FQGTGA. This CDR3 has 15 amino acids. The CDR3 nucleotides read TGTGCCAGCAGCGCATCCGGGACAGGGCTTTCTGAAGCTTTCTTT. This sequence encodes CASSASGTGLSEAFF.

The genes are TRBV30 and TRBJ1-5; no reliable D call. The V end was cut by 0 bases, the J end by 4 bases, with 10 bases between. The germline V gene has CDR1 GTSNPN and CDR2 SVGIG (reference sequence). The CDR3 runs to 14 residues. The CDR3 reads CAWSVWTANQPQHF. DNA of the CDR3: TGTGCCTGGAGTGTATGGACGGCAAATCAGCCCCAGCATTTT.

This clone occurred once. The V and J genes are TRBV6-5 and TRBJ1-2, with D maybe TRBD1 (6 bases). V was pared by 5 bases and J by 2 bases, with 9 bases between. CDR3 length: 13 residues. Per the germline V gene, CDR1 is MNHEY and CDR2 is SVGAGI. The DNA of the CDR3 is TGTGCCAGCAGTCGGACAGAGAACTATGGCTACACCTTC. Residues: CASSRTENYGYTF.

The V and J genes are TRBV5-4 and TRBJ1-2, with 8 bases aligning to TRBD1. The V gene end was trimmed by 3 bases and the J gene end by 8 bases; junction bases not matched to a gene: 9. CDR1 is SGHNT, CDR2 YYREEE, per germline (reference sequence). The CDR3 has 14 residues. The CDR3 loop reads CASSWVDRDEGYTF. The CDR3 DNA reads TGTGCCAGCAGCTGGGTGGACAGGGATGAAGGCTACACCTTC. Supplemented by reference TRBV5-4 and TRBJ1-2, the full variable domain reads ETGVTQSPTHLIKTRGQQVTLRCSSQSGHNTVSWYQQALGQGPQFIFQYYREEENGRGNFPPRFSGLQFPNYSSELNVNALELDDSALYLCASSWVDRDEGYTFGSGTRLTVV.

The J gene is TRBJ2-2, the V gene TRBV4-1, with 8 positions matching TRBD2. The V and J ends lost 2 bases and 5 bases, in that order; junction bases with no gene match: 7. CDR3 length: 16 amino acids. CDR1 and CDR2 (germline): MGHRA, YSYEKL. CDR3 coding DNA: TGCGCCAGCAGCCAAACTACCGGGACTAGTACCGGGGAGCTGTTTTTT. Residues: CASSQTTGTSTGELFF.

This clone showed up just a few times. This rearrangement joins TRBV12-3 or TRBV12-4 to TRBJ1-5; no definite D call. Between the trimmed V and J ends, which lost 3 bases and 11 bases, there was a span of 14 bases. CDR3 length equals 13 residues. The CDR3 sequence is CASSFRTLGTQHF. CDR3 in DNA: TGTGCCAGCAGTTTTCGGACCTTGGGTACCCAGCATTTT.

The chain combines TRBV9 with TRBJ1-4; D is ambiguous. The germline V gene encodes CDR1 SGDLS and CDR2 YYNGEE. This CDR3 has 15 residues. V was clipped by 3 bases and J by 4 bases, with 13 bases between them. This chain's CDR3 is CASSDDRANNEKLFF. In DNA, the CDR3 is TGTGCCAGCAGCGATGACCGGGCGAATAATGAAAAACTGTTTTTT.

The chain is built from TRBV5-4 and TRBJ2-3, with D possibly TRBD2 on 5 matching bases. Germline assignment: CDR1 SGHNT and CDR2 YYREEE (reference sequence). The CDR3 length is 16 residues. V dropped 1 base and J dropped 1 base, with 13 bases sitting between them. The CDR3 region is CASSLTSGWGTDTQYF. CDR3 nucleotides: TGTGCCAGCAGCTTGACGAGCGGATGGGGCACAGATACGCAGTATTTT.